This T cell receptor (beta chain) stems from a study of neurological immune-mediated disorders. One entry per CDR3 protein, called by TCRdb with MiXCR from the 5' RACE reads. The table records some 70,000 distinct CDR3 sequences, under 5% of them present only once. V was shortened by 7 bases and J by 0 bases, with 11 bases between the two germline ends. The CDR3 covers 14 residues. This clonotype has at least ten counts. The sequence was collected from a man under 40 with multiple sclerosis. Source material: PBMCs. The J gene is TRBJ2-3, the V gene TRBV12-3 or TRBV12-4; D not certain. The CDR3 region has the DNA TGTGCCAGCAATGAGCGAGCTAGCACAGATACGCAGTATTTT. Translating it yields CASNERASTDTQYF.